The 26 T cell receptor beta chains below come from one sample, sequenced in a study of T-cell reconstitution after alpha-beta-depleted transplantation in children. A library of TCRbeta sequences, prepared with unique molecular identifiers, was generated. TCRdb reprocessed the PCR reads via MiXCR and lists one record per CDR3 protein. This repertoire shows around 440,000 distinct CDR3 sequences, 10% to 13% found once; its top ten account for about 2.1%. The sample in question was PBMCs, obtained before TCRalphabeta/CD19-depleted stem cell transplant. These receptors were taken from a child aged 2-15 years with inherited bone marrow failure, due to receive a stem cell transplant.

Many counts were recorded for this clonotype. The gene calls are TRBV11-2 and TRBJ2-1; 11 nucleotides line up with TRBD2. The J segment lost 0 bases and the V segment lost 2 bases, leaving 9 bases of the junction unmatched. Per the germline V gene, CDR1 is SGHAT and CDR2 is FQNNGV. The CDR3 totals 19 residues. The CDR3 region is CASSLTPLAGGYSYNEQFF. The DNA of the CDR3 is TGTGCCAGCAGCTTAACTCCCCTAGCGGGAGGTTACTCCTACAATGAGCAGTTCTTC.

This clonotype came up many times. The chain combines TRBV5-1 with TRBJ1-1, with TRBD1 as a possible D gene (5 bases). The CDR3 has 14 amino acids. Germline CDR1 reads SGHRS; CDR2 reads YFSETQ. With 4 bases removed from V and 4 bases from J, the gap between germline ends came to 14 bases. The CDR3 loop reads CASSPGASSTEAFF. The DNA of the CDR3 is TGCGCCAGCAGCCCCGGGGCTTCGAGCACTGAAGCTTTCTTT.

J is TRBJ2-2 and V is TRBV24-1, with 11 bases matching TRBD2. The V gene end was trimmed by 2 bases and the J gene end by 5 bases; junction bases not matched to a gene: 12. Germline values: CDR1 KGHDR, CDR2 SFDVKD. This CDR3 region has 19 residues. CDR3 nucleotides: TGTGCCACCAGTGATTCCCGGACTAGCGGGCCCTGGTGGACCGGGGAGCTGTTTTTT. It codes for CATSDSRTSGPWWTGELFF.

The V gene is TRBV12-3 or TRBV12-4, the J gene TRBJ2-2, with 8 bases identical to TRBD2. The CDR3 consists of 15 residues. V lost 3 bases to trimming and J lost 6 bases; unmatched junction nucleotides: 6. The CDR3 DNA is TGTGCCAGCAGTTTGTTAGCGGGATCGGCCGGGGAGCTGTTTTTT. Encoded protein: CASSLLAGSAGELFF.

This clonotype was found a few times. The rearrangement links TRBV29-1 to TRBJ1-1; 9 bases are shared with TRBD1. Looked up from germline, CDR1 is SQVTM and CDR2 is ANQGSEA. Losses at the gene ends were 5 bases for V and 11 bases for J; bases not matched to a gene: 18. The CDR3 has 15 residues. The CDR3 reads CSVRFAEDRGRSAFF. CDR3 DNA: TGCAGCGTTCGATTTGCAGAAGACAGGGGGAGGTCTGCTTTCTTT.

This clonotype has a count of ten or more. The chain has TRBV2 and TRBJ2-1, with D perhaps assigned TRBD1 or TRBD2 (5 bases each). Trimming took off 4 bases at V and 12 bases at J, with 13 bases between the two ends. The CDR3 loop spans 12 amino acids. Germline-derived CDR1 and CDR2 are SNHLY and FYNNEI. CDR3 nucleotide sequence: TGTGCCAGCAGTGGGGGGATAGAGAGGCAGTTCTTC. Amino acids: CASSGGIERQFF.

In this sample, this clonotype turned up a few times. The J gene is TRBJ1-1, the V gene TRBV4-3, with D possibly being TRBD1 (6 bases). CDR1 and CDR2 from the germline V gene are LGHNA and YSLEER. This CDR3 has 14 amino acids. V was pared by 2 bases and J by 5 bases, with 12 bases between. The CDR3: CASSQTQGETEAFF. CDR3 DNA: TGCGCCAGCAGCCAAACACAGGGTGAAACTGAAGCTTTCTTT.

The chain couples TRBV6-2 or TRBV6-3 to TRBJ2-7; 9 bases line up with TRBD2. The J segment lost 0 bases and the V segment lost 6 bases, leaving 6 bases of the junction unmatched. This CDR3 comprises 15 residues. Germline values: CDR1 MNHEY, CDR2 SVGEGT. The CDR3, as DNA: TGTGCCAGCAGGACCGGACTAGCGTACTCCTACGAGCAGTACTTC. This gives the protein CASRTGLAYSYEQYF.

This chain uses TRBV4-3 with TRBJ1-2; 7 bases line up with TRBD1. Germline V gene lookup returns CDR1 LGHNA and CDR2 YSLEER. V shed 1 base, J shed 5 bases, and the junction held 16 bases outside the gene matches. This CDR3 contains 18 residues. As DNA, the CDR3 is TGCGCCAGCAGCCAAGGGGAGTACAGGGGTACGGGAGGTTATGGCTACACCTTC. Translated: CASSQGEYRGTGGYGYTF.

This clonotype was recorded a few times. The chain employs TRBV10-3 and TRBJ2-5, with D hard to call. The CDR3 runs 13 residues. CDR1 is ENHRY, CDR2 SYGVKD, per germline. Trimming pared 10 bases from V and 0 bases from J, leaving 12 bases between. The CDR3 protein is CATRTEYQETQYF. CDR3 nucleotide sequence: TGTGCCACCCGGACGGAGTACCAAGAGACCCAGTACTTC.

This rearrangement joins TRBV4-2 to TRBJ2-7; D call uncertain. V lost 0 bases and J lost 6, with 15 bases in between. The CDR3 consists of 15 residues. CDR1 is LGHNA and CDR2 is YNFKEQ in the germline V gene. CDR3: CASSQDLIEFREQYF. The CDR3 bases are TGTGCCAGCAGCCAAGATTTGATCGAGTTCCGCGAGCAGTACTTC.

This clonotype showed up many times. The rearrangement uses TRBV6-5 and TRBJ1-1; 9 bases fit TRBD1. This CDR3 region has 15 residues. The trim removed 6 bases at V and 6 bases at J, leaving 11 bases unmatched. The germline V gene has CDR1 MNHEY and CDR2 SVGAGI. The CDR3 protein is CASRTGGGLPAEAFF. The CDR3 DNA is TGTGCCAGCAGAACAGGGGGCGGTCTGCCCGCTGAAGCTTTCTTT.

This clonotype was counted ten times or more. The chain carries TRBV12-5 and TRBJ2-1; 7 nucleotides align to TRBD2. Germline V CDR1 and CDR2: LGHNT, FRNRAP. The CDR3 spans 20 residues. After removal of 4 bases from V and 9 bases from J, the junction contained 27 bases not matched to a gene. In DNA, the CDR3 is TGTGCTAGTGGTTCTTTCGGGAGGACTCAGTCACCCTTTTCGACCGGTGAGCAGTTCTTC. Translating gives CASGSFGRTQSPFSTGEQFF.

This clonotype has ten or more counts. This chain uses TRBV12-3 or TRBV12-4 with TRBJ2-1, with TRBD2 as a possible D gene (5 bases). This CDR3 comprises 13 residues. Trimming shortened V by 6 bases and J by 6 bases, and 12 bases separated the two germline ends. This CDR3 is CASSPTSPNEQFF. The CDR3 DNA is TGTGCCAGCAGCCCAACTAGTCCCAATGAGCAGTTCTTC.

Ten or more counts support this clonotype. The V gene is TRBV3-1, the J gene TRBJ2-3; D ambiguous. In germline, CDR1 is LGHDT, CDR2 YNNKEL (reference sequence). The CDR3 is 12 amino acids. V was shortened by 3 bases and J by 6 bases, with 7 bases between the two germline ends. CDR3 region: CASSQVQDTQYF. DNA of the CDR3: TGTGCCAGCAGCCAGGTCCAGGATACGCAGTATTTT.

The rearrangement links TRBV6-5 to TRBJ2-1; 10 nucleotides line up with TRBD2. This CDR3 has 15 residues. CDR1 is MNHEY and CDR2 is SVGAGI in the germline V gene. V shed 0 bases and J 9 bases; nucleotides not matched to a gene: 5. Here the CDR3 reads CASSYSPLAGSEQFF. CDR3 bases: TGTGCCAGCAGTTACTCGCCACTAGCGGGAAGTGAGCAGTTCTTC.

This clonotype was found a few times. V and J are TRBV6-1 and TRBJ2-7; 10 nucleotides line up with TRBD1. Germline V gene sequence: CDR1 MNHNS, CDR2 SASEGT. J lost 1 base, V lost 4 bases, and 4 bases had no gene match. The CDR3 length is 15 residues. The CDR3 DNA sequence: TGTGCCAGCAGTGGGTTGGGACAGGGGTCCTACGAGCAGTACTTC. Its translation: CASSGLGQGSYEQYF.

In this sample, this clonotype turned up many times. The rearrangement uses TRBV10-3 and TRBJ2-1; 7 nucleotides agree with TRBD2. With 6 bases clipped from V and 8 bases from J, the junction kept 13 bases outside the gene matches. This CDR3 spans 15 amino acids. Germline CDR1 and CDR2: ENHRY and SYGVKD. CDR3: CAIRDGQAGAYEQFF. The DNA of the CDR3 is TGTGCCATCAGGGATGGTCAGGCGGGAGCTTATGAGCAGTTCTTC.

J is TRBJ2-7 and V is TRBV11-2; 11 bases align to TRBD2. Germline CDR1 reads SGHAT; CDR2 reads FQNNGV. CDR3 size: 16 residues. With V trimmed by 4 bases and J by 6 bases, 11 bases remained unmatched. As DNA, the CDR3 is TGTGCCAGCAGCTATAGCGGGAGGGCCTCCTACTTCGAGCAGTACTTC. Amino acids: CASSYSGRASYFEQYF.

This clonotype occurred many times. The V call is TRBV7-9, the J call TRBJ2-3, with 12 bases aligning to TRBD2. The CDR3 sequence is 16 residues long. J gave up 3 bases and V 5 bases, and 6 bases lay outside the gene matches. The germline CDR1 and CDR2 sequences are SEHNR and FQNEAQ (reference sequence). The CDR3 DNA sequence: TGTGCCAGCAGCCCCCGGACTAGCGGGAATACAGATACGCAGTATTTT. As protein: CASSPRTSGNTDTQYF.

This clonotype has ten or more counts. CDR3 DNA sequence: TGTGCCAGCAGCCATTCCGTGACTAGCGGCTCCTACAATGAGCAGTTCTTC. Protein product: CASSHSVTSGSYNEQFF. V gene TRBV4-2 combines with J gene TRBJ2-1; TRBD2 matches 9 bases. The J segment lost 0 bases and the V segment lost 3 bases, leaving 6 bases of the junction unmatched. The CDR3 length is 17 residues. Looked up from germline, CDR1 is LGHNA and CDR2 is YNFKEQ.

V gene TRBV6-6 combines with J gene TRBJ1-1; D might be TRBD1 (5 bases). Germline CDR1 and CDR2: MNHNY and SVGAGI (reference sequence). This CDR3 region has 12 residues. Between the trimmed V and J ends, which lost 2 bases and 4 bases, there was a span of 5 bases. DNA of the CDR3: TGTGCCAGCAGTTACGGGACCACTGAAGCTTTCTTT. This translates into CASSYGTTEAFF.

This clonotype showed up many times. The chain recombines TRBV27 with TRBJ2-2; the D call may be TRBD1 or TRBD2 (5 bases each). V was shortened by 5 bases and J by 0 bases, with 13 bases between the two germline ends. CDR3 length equals 16 residues. CDR1 is MNHEY and CDR2 is SMNVEV in the germline V gene (reference sequence). CDR3 sequence: CASSPGSKANTGELFF. The CDR3 nucleotides read TGTGCCAGCAGTCCAGGGAGTAAAGCGAACACCGGGGAGCTGTTTTTT.

In its sample, this clonotype was seen many times. The chain uses TRBV10-3 and TRBJ2-1; 11 nucleotides match TRBD1. Trimming took 2 bases from V and 9 from J; bases not matched to a gene: 6. Germline values: CDR1 ENHRY, CDR2 SYGVKD. The CDR3 length is 15 residues. CDR3: CAISEPDRGQGEQFF. CDR3 in DNA: TGTGCCATCAGTGAGCCGGACAGGGGGCAGGGTGAGCAGTTCTTC.

This clonotype was detected many times. The rearrangement joins TRBV5-1 to TRBJ2-7; tentative D call: TRBD2 (5 bases). The CDR3 sequence is 14 residues long. Germline lookup yields CDR1 SGHRS and CDR2 YFSETQ. V lost 7 bases and J lost 0, with 14 bases in between. The CDR3, as DNA: TGCGCCAGCCTCCCGCGGGTTAGCTCCTACGAGCAGTACTTC. Its protein is CASLPRVSSYEQYF.

This clonotype was counted at least ten times. V is TRBV9 and J is TRBJ2-5, with D uncertain. Per the germline V gene, CDR1 is SGDLS and CDR2 is YYNGEE. The CDR3 is 14 residues long. Between the trimmed V and J ends, which lost 0 bases and 3 bases, there was a span of 9 bases. In DNA form, the CDR3 reads TGTGCCAGCAGCGTAGAGGGTAGGGAAGAGACCCAGTACTTC. Translation gives CASSVEGREETQYF.